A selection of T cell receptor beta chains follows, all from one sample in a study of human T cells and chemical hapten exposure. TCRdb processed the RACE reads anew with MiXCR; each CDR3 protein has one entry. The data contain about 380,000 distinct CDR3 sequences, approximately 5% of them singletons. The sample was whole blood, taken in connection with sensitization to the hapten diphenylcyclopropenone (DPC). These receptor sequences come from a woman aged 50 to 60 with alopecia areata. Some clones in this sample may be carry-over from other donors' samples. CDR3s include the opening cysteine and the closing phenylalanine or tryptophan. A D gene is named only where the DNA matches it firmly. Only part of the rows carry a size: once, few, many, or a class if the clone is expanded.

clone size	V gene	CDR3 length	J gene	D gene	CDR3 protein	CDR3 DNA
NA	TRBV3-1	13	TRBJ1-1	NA	CASSQGPGQGAFF	TGTGCCAGCAGCCAGGGGCCGGGACAAGGGGCTTTCTTT
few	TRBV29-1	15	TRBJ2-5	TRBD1	CSVVFLDRVQETQYF	TGCAGCGTTGTTTTTCTGGACAGGGTTCAAGAGACCCAGTACTTC
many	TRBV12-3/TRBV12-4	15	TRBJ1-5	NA	CASSFFGLGNQPQHF	TGTGCCAGCAGTTTTTTCGGGTTGGGGAATCAGCCCCAGCATTTT
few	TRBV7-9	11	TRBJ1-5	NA	CASGEGGPQHF	TGTGCCAGCGGGGAAGGGGGGCCCCAGCATTTT
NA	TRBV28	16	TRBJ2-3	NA	CASSLSPGPTADTQYF	TGTGCCAGCAGTTTATCACCGGGACCGACGGCAGATACGCAGTATTTT
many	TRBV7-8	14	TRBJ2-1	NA	CASSGWDSYNEQFF	TGTGCCAGCTCTGGCTGGGATTCCTACAATGAGCAGTTCTTC
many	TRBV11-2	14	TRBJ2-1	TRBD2	CASSRGLPTSWQFF	TGTGCCAGCAGCCGGGGACTACCCACTAGTTGGCAGTTCTTC
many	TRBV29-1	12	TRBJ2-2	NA	CSVDRGTGELFF	TGCAGCGTTGATCGAGGAACCGGGGAGCTGTTTTTT
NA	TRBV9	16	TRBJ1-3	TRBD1	CASSALDRYSGNTIYF	TGTGCCAGCAGCGCCCTGGACAGGTACTCTGGAAACACCATATATTTT
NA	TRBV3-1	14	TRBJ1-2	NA	CASSQGWSVYGYTF	TGTGCCAGCAGCCAAGGATGGAGCGTCTATGGCTACACCTTC
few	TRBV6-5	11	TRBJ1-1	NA	CASSKNTEAFF	TGTGCCAGCAGCAAGAACACTGAAGCTTTCTTT
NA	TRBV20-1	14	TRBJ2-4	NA	CSAKLTGGKNIQYF	TGCAGTGCTAAGCTGACAGGAGGCAAAAACATTCAGTACTTC
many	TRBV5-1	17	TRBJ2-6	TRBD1	CASSDRDRGLGANVLTF	TGCGCCAGCAGCGACAGGGACAGGGGGCTAGGGGCCAACGTCCTGACTTTC
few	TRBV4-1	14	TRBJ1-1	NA	CASSLQPGRGQAFF	TGCGCCAGCAGCCTTCAACCGGGGAGAGGACAAGCTTTCTTT
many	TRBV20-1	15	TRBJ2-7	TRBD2	CSATSGGGLTYEQYF	TGCAGTGCTACCAGTGGCGGGGGGTTAACCTACGAGCAGTACTTC
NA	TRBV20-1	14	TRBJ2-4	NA	CSARTRLAKNIQYF	TGCAGTGCTAGGACAAGGTTAGCCAAAAACATTCAGTACTTC
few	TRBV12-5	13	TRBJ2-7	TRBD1	CASAPTGVNEQYF	TGTGCTAGTGCGCCCACAGGGGTGAACGAGCAGTACTTC